This TCR beta chain stems from a study of T cell changes during pregnancy in multiple sclerosis. The assay was immunoSEQ multiplex PCR, and TCRdb's table has in-frame clones only and misses some. The sample lists tens of thousands of clones; around 90% were seen once. With 4 bases clipped from V and 2 bases from J, the junction kept 4 bases outside the gene matches. The germline CDR1 and CDR2 sequences are SEHNR and FQNEAQ (reference sequence). This CDR3 is 16 amino acids long. This clone appeared a single time. Specimen: CD4+ T cells from peripheral blood mononuclear cells, collected in the second trimester of pregnancy. The origin of this receptor is a female donor with multiple sclerosis, enrolled in a pregnancy study. The chain employs TRBV7-9 and TRBJ2-1; 11 bases map to TRBD2. CDR3 in amino acids: CASSSRTSGPYNEQFF. CDR3 in DNA: TGTGCCAGCAGCTCCCGGACTAGCGGGCCCTACAATGAGCAGTTCTTC.